The rows below give T cell receptor beta chains drawn from one sample of a study of CD8+CD57+ T cells in acquired aplastic anemia. TCRdb re-called the reads through MiXCR, storing one row per CDR3 protein. The sample carries about 190,000 distinct CDR3 sequences, roughly half recorded once. Sequencing was carried out using sorted CD4+, CD8+, or CD8+CD57+ T cells (not recorded which) from PBMCs. Receptors originate from a human donor with aplastic anemia. Both conserved end residues are part of each CDR3. A D gene is named only where the DNA matches it firmly. Not all rows give a size; the values are once, few, many and, for expanded clones, a class.

CDR3nt: TGTGCCAGCAGCCGACGGCAGACCTCTGAAGCTTTCTTT
CDR3aa: CASSRRQTSEAFF
abundance: NA
len: 13
d_gene: NA
j_gene: TRBJ1-1
v_gene: TRBV5-6

CDR3nt: TGTGCCAGCAGCCGACGCGATAATGAAAAACTGTTTTTT
CDR3aa: CASSRRDNEKLFF
abundance: few
len: 13
d_gene: NA
j_gene: TRBJ1-4
v_gene: TRBV7-9

CDR3nt: TGCAGGACAGGGTCACTAGGCGAGCAGTACTTC
CDR3aa: CRTGSLGEQYF
abundance: NA
len: 11
d_gene: TRBD1
j_gene: TRBJ2-7
v_gene: TRBV20-1

CDR3nt: TGTGCCAGCAGCTTCTCACCGGCGGGCAGGCGGGACCAAGAGACCCAGTACTTC
CDR3aa: CASSFSPAGRRDQETQYF
abundance: NA
len: 18
d_gene: NA
j_gene: TRBJ2-5
v_gene: TRBV11-1

CDR3nt: TGCAGTGCTAGAGATGGAGGAGGGCAGGTTGGCTACACCTTC
CDR3aa: CSARDGGGQVGYTF
abundance: many
len: 14
d_gene: NA
j_gene: TRBJ1-2
v_gene: TRBV20-1

CDR3nt: TGCGCCAGCAGGCAGACGGAGAACACTGAAGCTTTCTTT
CDR3aa: CASRQTENTEAFF
abundance: NA
len: 13
d_gene: NA
j_gene: TRBJ1-1
v_gene: TRBV10-1

CDR3nt: TGCAGCGTTGCGGGACAGGGGGCGGCAAATGAGCAGTTCTTC
CDR3aa: CSVAGQGAANEQFF
abundance: NA
len: 14
d_gene: TRBD1
j_gene: TRBJ2-1
v_gene: TRBV29-1

CDR3nt: TGTGCCAGCAGCCTAGCCCCGGGACAGTCGACAGATGGCTACACCTTC
CDR3aa: CASSLAPGQSTDGYTF
abundance: NA
len: 16
d_gene: TRBD1
j_gene: TRBJ1-2
v_gene: TRBV11-1

CDR3nt: TGTGCCAGCAGGGGGAGTACAGGGGTCACCGGGGAGCTGTTTTTT
CDR3aa: CASRGSTGVTGELFF
abundance: many
len: 15
d_gene: TRBD1
j_gene: TRBJ2-2
v_gene: TRBV2

CDR3nt: TGCGCCAGCAGGGCAACAGGATCCTCTGGAAACACCATATATTTT
CDR3aa: CASRATGSSGNTIYF
abundance: NA
len: 15
d_gene: NA
j_gene: TRBJ1-3
v_gene: TRBV5-1

CDR3nt: TGTGCCAGCAGCCAAGGGAAGGCCAGTAGGAGAGCCAAAAACATTCAGTACTTC
CDR3aa: CASSQGKASRRAKNIQYF
abundance: few
len: 18
d_gene: NA
j_gene: TRBJ2-4
v_gene: TRBV14

CDR3nt: TGTGCTAGCAGCTTAGGTCTAGCGGGAGGAGGGACCCAGTACTTC
CDR3aa: CASSLGLAGGGTQYF
abundance: once
len: 15
d_gene: TRBD2
j_gene: TRBJ2-5
v_gene: TRBV7-7

CDR3nt: TGCAGTGCCTTAGTGGAGAACACTGAAGCTTTCTTT
CDR3aa: CSALVENTEAFF
abundance: once
len: 12
d_gene: NA
j_gene: TRBJ1-1
v_gene: TRBV20-1

CDR3nt: TGTGCCAGCAGCAACGGGCGGGGGGCGAGGGAGCAGTACTTC
CDR3aa: CASSNGRGAREQYF
abundance: NA
len: 14
d_gene: TRBD2
j_gene: TRBJ2-7
v_gene: TRBV7-2

CDR3nt: TGTGCCAGCCAAGGCTACCGGGACAGGGGCAACGAGCAGTACTTC
CDR3aa: CASQGYRDRGNEQYF
abundance: NA
len: 15
d_gene: TRBD1
j_gene: TRBJ2-7
v_gene: TRBV2

CDR3nt: TGCAGTGCTAGACGACCGACAGGGTGGGGGACAGATACGCAGTATTTT
CDR3aa: CSARRPTGWGTDTQYF
abundance: NA
len: 16
d_gene: TRBD1
j_gene: TRBJ2-3
v_gene: TRBV20-1

CDR3nt: TGTGCCAGCAGCTTAGGGATTTATGAGCAGTTCTTC
CDR3aa: CASSLGIYEQFF
abundance: NA
len: 12
d_gene: NA
j_gene: TRBJ2-1
v_gene: TRBV7-9

CDR3nt: TGTGCCACCAGCAGAGTGTTAGGGAACACTGAAGCTTTCTTT
CDR3aa: CATSRVLGNTEAFF
abundance: few
len: 14
d_gene: NA
j_gene: TRBJ1-1
v_gene: TRBV15

CDR3nt: TGCAGTGCTCGAACGCCAGGCTACGGTTCACCCCTCCACTTT
CDR3aa: CSARTPGYGSPLHF
abundance: many
len: 14
d_gene: NA
j_gene: TRBJ1-6
v_gene: TRBV20-1

CDR3nt: TGTGCCTGGAGTGTAGGCCTTTTGCCAGAAGGGTATGGCTACACCTTC
CDR3aa: CAWSVGLLPEGYGYTF
abundance: many
len: 16
d_gene: NA
j_gene: TRBJ1-2
v_gene: TRBV30

CDR3nt: TGTGCCATCAGTGAGTCGAAGGCGGCCTCTGGGGCCAACGTCCTGACTTTC
CDR3aa: CAISESKAASGANVLTF
abundance: many
len: 17
d_gene: NA
j_gene: TRBJ2-6
v_gene: TRBV10-3

CDR3nt: TGTGCCAGCAGTTTCCGGACAGGGCAAGCCGGGGAGCTGTTTTTT
CDR3aa: CASSFRTGQAGELFF
abundance: NA
len: 15
d_gene: TRBD1
j_gene: TRBJ2-2
v_gene: TRBV6-5

CDR3nt: TGTGCCAGCAGCCTTGGACAGGGGAGGCACGAGCAGTACTTC
CDR3aa: CASSLGQGRHEQYF
abundance: NA
len: 14
d_gene: TRBD1
j_gene: TRBJ2-7
v_gene: TRBV14

CDR3nt: TGTGCCATCAAGCCAGGGAGCTATGGTTACACCTTC
CDR3aa: CAIKPGSYGYTF
abundance: NA
len: 12
d_gene: NA
j_gene: TRBJ1-2
v_gene: TRBV10-3

CDR3nt: TGTGCCAGTAGTCCTCCCTTCTCCGGGACACTAGATAATTCACCCCTCCACTTT
CDR3aa: CASSPPFSGTLDNSPLHF
abundance: few
len: 18
d_gene: NA
j_gene: TRBJ1-6
v_gene: TRBV19

CDR3nt: TGCGCCAGCAGCCAGGGGGGGGCGGGAGCCACAGATACGCAGTATTTT
CDR3aa: CASSQGGAGATDTQYF
abundance: NA
len: 16
d_gene: NA
j_gene: TRBJ2-3
v_gene: TRBV4-1